The T cell receptor (beta chain) under discussion was sequenced for a study of cytomegalovirus exposure and HLA in healthy donors. Study-wide findings and caveats: TCR sequences were mostly rare, though some public TCRs occurred in many donors. Cytomegalovirus association was assigned to 170 or so TCR beta chains. Sequencing likely generated an artifact that appeared as a cluster of highly shared sequence variants.

V lost 0 bases, J lost 4 bases, and 4 bases lay in between. The length of the CDR3 is 13 residues. Germline CDR1 is MNHEY and CDR2 is SVGAGI. PCR involved 60 Vbeta and 13 Jbeta primers. Libraries were prepared by immunoSEQ multiplex PCR; TCRdb keeps only in-frame clonotypes and omits some of them. The data show roughly 43,000 clones, around two thirds seen once. Only a few counts were recorded for this clone. Antigen specificity is unknown. The TCR comes from a human donor in good health. Sequencing used PBMCs. This rearrangement joins TRBV6-5 to TRBJ1-5; D unclear. The CDR3 DNA sequence: TGTGCCAGCAGTTACTCCCCGAATCAGCCCCAGCATTTT. Translating it yields CASSYSPNQPQHF.